This T cell receptor beta chain was sequenced in a study of shared clonotypes between healthy human individuals. CD4+ cells were split into CD45RA+ naive and CD45RA-negative memory subsets. The CDR3 contains 14 residues. Germline assignment: CDR1 SGHNT and CDR2 YENEEA. Trimming took off 0 bases at V and 0 bases at J, with 6 bases between the two ends. This table comes from immunoSEQ multiplex PCR, and its TCRdb copy is limited to in-frame clones, with some not included. This sample has about 2.3 million clones, with 80% to 95% found just once. The chain couples TRBV11-3 to TRBJ2-7; a weak D match, TRBD1 (5 bases). The clonotype comes from a young man in good health. Some clones in this sample may be carry-over from other donors' samples. The sample was naive CD4+ T cells from PBMCs. Subset of the sample: CD45RA+ positively selected. The CDR3 loop reads CASSLEGASYEQYF. DNA of the CDR3: TGTGCCAGCAGCTTAGAAGGGGCCTCCTACGAGCAGTACTTC.